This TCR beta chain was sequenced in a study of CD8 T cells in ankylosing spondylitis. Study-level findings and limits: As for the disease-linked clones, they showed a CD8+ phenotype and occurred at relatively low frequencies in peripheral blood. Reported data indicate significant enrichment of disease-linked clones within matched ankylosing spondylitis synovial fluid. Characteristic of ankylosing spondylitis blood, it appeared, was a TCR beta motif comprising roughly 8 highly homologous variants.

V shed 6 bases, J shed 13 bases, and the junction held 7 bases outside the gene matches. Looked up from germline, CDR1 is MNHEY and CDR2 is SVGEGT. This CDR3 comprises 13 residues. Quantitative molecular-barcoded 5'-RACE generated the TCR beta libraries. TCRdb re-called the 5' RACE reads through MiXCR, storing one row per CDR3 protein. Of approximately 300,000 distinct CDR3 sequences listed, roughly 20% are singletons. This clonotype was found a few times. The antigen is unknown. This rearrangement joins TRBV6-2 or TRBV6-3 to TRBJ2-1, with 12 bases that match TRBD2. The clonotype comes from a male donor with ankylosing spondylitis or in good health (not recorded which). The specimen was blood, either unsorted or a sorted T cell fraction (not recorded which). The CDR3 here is CASRLAGGPVQFF. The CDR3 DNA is TGTGCCAGCAGGCTAGCGGGGGGGCCTGTTCAGTTCTTC.